These T cell receptor beta chains were read from a single sample in a study of cytotoxic CD8 clonotypes in ibrutinib-treated CLL. Measured with immunoSEQ multiplex PCR; TCRdb has only the in-frame clones, and not every one. The sample contains about 160,000 clones, 88% of which appear only once. The input for sequencing was PBMCs, taken at disease progression, from a patient treated with ibrutinib. The receptors originated from a human donor with chronic lymphocytic leukemia. Both conserved end residues are trimmed from each CDR3.

v_call	j_call	cdr3_aa
TRBV11-2	TRBJ1-1	ASSFPGAKTEAF
TRBV7-2	TRBJ1-1	ASSLMGDTEAF
TRBV19	TRBJ1-2	ASSSGTGGLDGYT
TRBV10-1	TRBJ1-1	ASSGQTNTEAF
TRBV5-4	TRBJ2-1	ASSSPLGGRDYNEQF
TRBV27	TRBJ1-2	ASSLSDPRYGYT
TRBV7-2	TRBJ2-2	ASSLEVHTGELF
TRBV7-6	TRBJ1-1	ASSSAWTGGEAF
TRBV28	TRBJ2-2	ASSLGQVLTGELF
TRBV11-2	TRBJ2-3	ASSLVQREGTDTQY
TRBV27	TRBJ2-3	ASSLPLEGGQRDTQY
TRBV10-3	TRBJ2-2	AIRTGTENTGELF
TRBV27	TRBJ1-5	ASSTRTDGQPQH
TRBV19	TRBJ2-2	ATSRSGRGTGELF
TRBV11-3	TRBJ1-3	ASSVVGTIY
TRBV4-2	TRBJ2-1	ASSQDRGVSGRAYFYGVEQF
TRBV14	TRBJ1-2	ASSPGTGNLHGYT
TRBV5-4	TRBJ2-7	ASSRAGERYEQY
TRBV6-6	TRBJ1-2	ASRPGRDYGYT
TRBV5-1	TRBJ1-1	ASSLTFGGSNTEAF
TRBV6-5	TRBJ2-7	ASSYSPAYEQY
TRBV9	TRBJ2-7	ASSAGTGGEEQY
TRBV27	TRBJ2-1	ASSLYYGGRAYNEQF
TRBV6-5	TRBJ2-7	ASTRGGLASLWQY
TRBV19	TRBJ1-1	ASSTYPRVENTEAF
TRBV6-1	TRBJ2-7	ASSVGGQGSYEQY
TRBV5-1	TRBJ1-2	ASSLQSGATNYGYT
TRBV18	TRBJ1-3	ASSLLDRGLTKDGNTIY